These 15 T cell receptor beta chains were sequenced from one sample in a study of CD8+ T cells in alopecia areata. This sample's treatment: oral pan-JAK inhibitor, 5-10 mg twice daily. Once RNA had been extracted, it was reverse transcribed into cDNA to act as the sequencing template. Data came from immunoSEQ multiplex PCR; TCRdb stores just in-frame clones and leaves some out. This sample has 150,000 or so clones, with 86% found just once. The material was CD8+ T cells sorted from blood, obtained at week 4, from a patient treated with tofacitinib. All receptors derive from a human donor with alopecia areata.

This chain links TRBV7-9 with TRBJ1-1; possible D gene TRBD1, 5 bases. In germline, CDR1 is SEHNR, CDR2 FQNEAQ (reference sequence). V was clipped by 5 bases and J by 5 bases, with 21 bases between them. This CDR3 is built from 16 residues. DNA for the CDR3: TGTGCCAGCAGCCCTCTTTTGGGGCCGCGCGGGACTGAAGCTTTCTTT. Residues: CASSPLLGPRGTEAFF.

This chain connects TRBV5-1 to TRBJ2-3; 13 nucleotides agree with TRBD2. V shed 2 bases, J shed 5 bases, and the junction held 5 bases outside the gene matches. This CDR3 region has 16 residues. CDR1 SGHRS and CDR2 YFSETQ come from the germline V gene. The CDR3 DNA reads as TGCGCCAGCAGCTTTAGGACTAGCGGGAGTTTAGATACGCAGTATTTT. Its protein product is CASSFRTSGSLDTQYF.

The J gene is TRBJ2-1, the V gene TRBV18, with D possibly matching TRBD2 (5 bases). Trimming cost V 6 bases and J 6 bases, with 21 bases left between them. The CDR3 totals 16 residues. Looked up from germline, CDR1 is KGHSH and CDR2 is LQKENI. DNA for the CDR3: TGTGCCAGCTCGAACACGCCTAGCCCGTACGTCAATGAGCAGTTCTTC. Amino acids: CASSNTPSPYVNEQFF. Combining the CDR3 with reference TRBV18 and TRBJ2-1 gives the whole variable domain NAGVMQNPRHLVRRRGQEARLRCSPMKGHSHVYWYRQLPEEGLKFMVYLQKENIIDESGMPKERFSAEFPKEGPSILRIQQVVRGDSAAYFCASSNTPSPYVNEQFFGPGTRLTVL.

Comments on this clone: Additional DNA sequences in this sample encode the identical CDR3. The CDR3, as DNA: TGCGCCAGCAGCCAAGTGGGGGAGAGTTCCTACAATGAGCAGTTCTTC. Encoded protein: CASSQVGESSYNEQFF. This chain uses TRBV4-1 with TRBJ2-1; possibly TRBD1 or TRBD2 for D (5 bases each). CDR1 and CDR2 from the germline V gene are MGHRA and YSYEKL. The V and J ends lost 1 base and 1 base respectively, with 11 bases between them. This CDR3 is built from 16 residues.

This sequence joins TRBV25-1 and TRBJ2-7; no definite D call. V lost 2 bases and J 0 bases, leaving 8 bases between the germline ends. Germline loops: CDR1 MGHDK, CDR2 SYGVNS. This CDR3 has 14 amino acids. CDR3: CASSETLNSYEQYF. The CDR3 nucleotides are TGTGCCAGCAGTGAAACTCTCAACTCCTACGAGCAGTACTTC.

The chain has TRBV7-8 and TRBJ2-5, with a weak D call TRBD1 (6 bases). TRBJ2-7 explains the end of the DNA better; the J call may be wrong. In germline, CDR1 is SGHVS, CDR2 FQNEAQ. The CDR3 has 15 residues. The CDR3, as DNA: TGTGCCAGCAGCTTAGCATCCCCAGGGGACCACGAGCAGTACTTC. Translated: CASSLASPGDHEQYF.

This clone was seen only a few times. This chain connects TRBV19 to TRBJ2-1, with D perhaps TRBD2 (7 bases). The CDR3 totals 16 residues. Germline CDR1 and CDR2: LNHDA and SQIVND (reference sequence). The V and J ends lost 3 bases and 1 base respectively, with 13 bases between them. The CDR3 nucleotides read TGTGCCAGTAGTATCGGGCGGGGGCCTTCCTACAATGAGCAGTTCTTC. Protein product: CASSIGRGPSYNEQFF.

With regard to this clone: It is likely a read error, because the conserved phenylalanine at the end of the CDR3 is missing. Because the CDR3's place on the DNA is in doubt, the DNA is left out and the CDR3 is given as listed by TCRdb. This chain uses TRBV7-9 with TRBJ1-6; the DNA was not used to check the table's D call, TRBD1. 10 amino acids form the CDR3, both terminal residues included. Germline V lookup: CDR1 SEHNR, CDR2 FQNEAQ (reference sequence). The CDR3 spells CASSPGQGWR.

V is TRBV29-1 and J is TRBJ2-1; tentative D call: TRBD1 (5 bases). The V and J ends lost 3 bases and 2 bases respectively, with 8 bases between them. This CDR3 region has 13 residues. CDR1 SQVTM and CDR2 ANQGSEA come from the germline V gene. CDR3 region: CSVDRVTYNEQFF. As DNA, the CDR3 is TGCAGCGTTGACAGGGTCACCTACAATGAGCAGTTCTTC.

The chain employs TRBV6-1 and TRBJ1-5, with no clear D. This CDR3 has 14 amino acids. V lost 7 bases and J lost 5, with 15 bases in between. Germline CDR1 MNHNS, CDR2 SASEGT. The CDR3 region is CASTGREGYQPQHF. CDR3 in DNA: TGTGCCAGCACCGGGCGTGAGGGATATCAGCCCCAGCATTTT.

This clone was found a few times. CDR3 coding DNA: TGTGCCAGCAGCTTAGTCTGGGTTGAAAAACTGTTTTTT. Encoded protein: CASSLVWVEKLFF. The V and J genes are TRBV11-2 and TRBJ1-4; D is uncertain. Germline V gene data show CDR1 as SGHAT and CDR2 as FQNNGV. With 1 base removed from V and 7 bases from J, the gap between germline ends came to 7 bases. The CDR3 spans 13 residues.

As to this clone: Within the sample, other DNA sequences also encode this same CDR3. The gene calls are TRBV29-1 and TRBJ2-2; unclear D gene. The germline V gene has CDR1 SQVTM and CDR2 ANQGSEA. Deletions cut 0 bases from V and 1 base from J, with 0 bases between. The CDR3 runs 12 residues. CDR3 amino acids: CSVEENTGELFF. The CDR3 bases are TGCAGCGTTGAAGAGAACACCGGGGAGCTGTTTTTT.

In this sample, this clone turned up a few times. V gene TRBV29-1 combines with J gene TRBJ2-1; 11 nucleotides line up with TRBD2. Germline CDR1 is SQVTM and CDR2 is ANQGSEA. This CDR3 has 16 amino acids. CDR3: CTVGLADSSSYNEQFF. In nucleotides, the CDR3 is TGCACTGTGGGACTAGCGGATTCGAGCTCCTACAATGAGCAGTTCTTC.

The J gene is TRBJ1-5, the V gene TRBV2; D remains ambiguous. This CDR3 spans 15 amino acids. Per the germline V gene, CDR1 is SNHLY and CDR2 is FYNNEI. The V and J ends lost 1 base and 0 bases respectively, with 7 bases between them. CDR3 nucleotides: TGTGCCAGCAGTGAAGGAGCCTATAGCAATCAGCCCCAGCATTTT. Translation: CASSEGAYSNQPQHF.

The V and J genes are TRBV11-2 and TRBJ2-7, with D possibly matching TRBD1 (6 bases). V lost 4 bases to trimming and J lost 4 bases, with 8 bases between them. The length of the CDR3 is 12 residues. Germline CDR1 and CDR2: SGHAT and FQNNGV. CDR3 protein: CASSSTGYEQYF. CDR3 DNA sequence: TGTGCCAGCAGCTCCACAGGGTACGAGCAGTACTTC. The full variable domain, completed using reference TRBV11-2 and TRBJ2-7, is EAGVAQSPRYKIIEKRQSVAFWCNPISGHATLYWYQQILGQGPKLLIQFQNNGVVDDSQLPKDRFSAERLKGVDSTLKIQPAKLEDSAVYLCASSSTGYEQYFGPGTRLTVT.